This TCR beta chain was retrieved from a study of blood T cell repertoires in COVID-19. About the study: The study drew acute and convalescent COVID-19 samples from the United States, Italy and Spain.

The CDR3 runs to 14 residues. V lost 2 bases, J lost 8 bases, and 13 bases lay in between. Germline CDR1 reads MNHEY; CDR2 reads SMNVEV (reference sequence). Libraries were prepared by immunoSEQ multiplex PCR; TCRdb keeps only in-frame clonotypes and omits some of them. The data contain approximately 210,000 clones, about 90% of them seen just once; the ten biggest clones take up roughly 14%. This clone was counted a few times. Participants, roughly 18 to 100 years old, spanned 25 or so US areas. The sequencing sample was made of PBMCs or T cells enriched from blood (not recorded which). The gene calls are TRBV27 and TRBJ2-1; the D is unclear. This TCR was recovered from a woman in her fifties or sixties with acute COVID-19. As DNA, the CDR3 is TGTGCCAGCAGTTTAGCGTCTTGGTCGGATGAGCAGTTCTTC. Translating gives CASSLASWSDEQFF.